Below, 14 T cell receptor beta chains from the same sample are listed, as sequenced in a study of blood T cell repertoires in COVID-19. Data came from immunoSEQ multiplex PCR; TCRdb stores just in-frame clones and leaves some out. There are fewer than 400,000 clones in the sample; about nine tenths occur only once, and 4.5% to 5.5% lies in the top ten. The sequenced material came from PBMCs or T cells enriched from blood (not recorded which). The receptors here all came from a man aged 55-75 years who had recovered from COVID-19.

The chain's CDR3 is CASSAVTGTSGRATYEQYF. CDR3 DNA: TGTGCCAGCAGTGCCGTTACCGGGACTAGCGGGAGGGCCACATACGAGCAGTACTTC. The rearrangement uses TRBV28 and TRBJ2-7; 16 bases match TRBD2. V shed 5 bases and J 4 bases; nucleotides not matched to a gene: 14. The length of the CDR3 is 19 residues. Germline values: CDR1 MDHEN, CDR2 SYDVKM.

The V call is TRBV9, the J call TRBJ1-4, with a weak D call TRBD1 (6 bases). Looked up from germline, CDR1 is SGDLS and CDR2 is YYNGEE. The CDR3 spans 15 residues. The V end lost 4 bases, the J end lost 4 bases, and 14 bases lay between the germline ends. The CDR3 is CASSPRNRDNEKLFF. CDR3 DNA sequence: TGTGCCAGCAGCCCGCGAAACAGGGATAATGAAAAACTGTTTTTT.

CDR3: CASSTTAYSNQPQHF. For the CDR3, the DNA is TGTGCCAGCAGTACGACAGCTTATAGCAATCAGCCCCAGCATTTT. The chain is built from TRBV6-5 and TRBJ1-5; a possible D gene is TRBD1 (5 bases). V was trimmed by 5 bases and J by 0 bases, leaving 11 bases between them. Germline loops: CDR1 MNHEY, CDR2 SVGAGI. This CDR3 is 15 amino acids long.

The V call is TRBV18, the J call TRBJ2-7, with 11 bases fitting TRBD1. V gave up 6 bases and J gave up 0 bases; unmatched junction bases: 4. The CDR3 has 15 residues. The germline CDR1 and CDR2 sequences are KGHSH and LQKENI. The CDR3 reads CASSRTGGSSYEQYF. DNA of the CDR3: TGTGCCAGCTCTCGGACAGGGGGCTCCTCCTACGAGCAGTACTTC.

The chain has TRBV6-1 and TRBJ2-7; TRBD1 matches at 7 bases. Germline V gene sequence: CDR1 MNHNS, CDR2 SASEGT. The CDR3 length is 17 residues. V trimming: 3 bases; J trimming: 7 bases; junction bases outside the gene matches: 18. The CDR3 reads CASSDWPPGTALGEQYF. CDR3 coding DNA: TGTGCCAGCAGTGATTGGCCCCCGGGGACAGCCCTAGGAGAGCAGTACTTC.

This rearrangement joins TRBV12-3 or TRBV12-4 to TRBJ2-1; no clear D gene. The CDR3 runs to 12 residues. V lost 5 bases and J 9 bases, leaving 11 bases between the germline ends. The CDR3, as DNA: TGTGCCAGCAGTCCGAGTACTTCTGAGCAGTTCTTC. It codes for CASSPSTSEQFF.

J is TRBJ1-2 and V is TRBV9; 9 bases match TRBD1. The CDR3 totals 17 residues. The J segment lost 4 bases and the V segment lost 4 bases, leaving 14 bases of the junction unmatched. CDR1 SGDLS and CDR2 YYNGEE come from the germline V gene. Here the CDR3 DNA reads TGTGCCAGCAGCACAAACTTACTTGGACAGGGGTTCTATGGCTACACCTTC. As protein: CASSTNLLGQGFYGYTF.

This clone was counted only a few times. This sequence joins TRBV6-5 and TRBJ1-2; the D is unclear. The CDR3 covers 16 residues. V was cut by 2 bases and J by 1 base, with 14 bases left in between. Per the germline V gene, CDR1 is MNHEY and CDR2 is SVGAGI. CDR3 sequence reads: CASSYLGSPLNYGYTF. CDR3 DNA: TGTGCCAGCAGTTACCTGGGCTCGCCTCTTAACTATGGCTACACCTTC.

The J gene is TRBJ1-1, the V gene TRBV6-5, with 7 bases fitting TRBD1. CDR3 size: 15 residues. Unmatched junction bases numbered 5, after V lost 0 bases and J lost 4 bases. Per germline, CDR1 MNHEY and CDR2 SVGAGI. In DNA form, the CDR3 reads TGTGCCAGCAGTTACTCGCAAGGGGGCCTCACTGAAGCTTTCTTT. Translating gives CASSYSQGGLTEAFF.

With respect to this clone: A junction end diverges from the germline sequence, so it may reflect a read error. The J gene is TRBJ1-1, the V gene TRBV14; 7 bases align to TRBD1. CDR1 SGHDN and CDR2 FVKESK come from the germline V gene. The CDR3 contains 16 residues. The CDR3 nucleotides are TGTGCCAGCAGCCAAGATCTAGGACAGGTGAAAACTGAAGCTTTCTTT. The encoded protein is CASSQDLGQVKTEAFF. Full variable domain (missing parts from reference TRBV14 and TRBJ1-1): EAGVTQFPSHSVIEKGQTVTLRCDPISGHDNLYWYRRVMGKEIKFLLHFVKESKQDESGMPNNRFLAERTGGTYSTLKVQPAELEDSGVYFCASSQDLGQVKTEAFFGQGTRLTVV.

The J gene is TRBJ1-1, the V gene TRBV18, with 9 bases aligning to TRBD1. From germline, CDR1 is KGHSH and CDR2 LQKENI. The CDR3 runs 15 residues. The V gene end was trimmed by 3 bases and the J gene end by 1 base; junction bases not matched to a gene: 3. CDR3 nucleotide sequence: TGTGCCAGCTCACCGACGACAGGGGGGAACACTGAAGCTTTCTTT. Its protein product is CASSPTTGGNTEAFF.

V usage is TRBV28 and J usage is TRBJ2-3; a possible D gene is TRBD1 (6 bases). Deletions cut 5 bases from V and 4 bases from J, with 10 bases between. The CDR3 contains 13 residues. The V gene's germline CDR1 is MDHEN and CDR2 SYDVKM. In nucleotides, the CDR3 is TGTGCCAGCAGTACTCCAGGGGCAGATACGCAGTATTTT. Encoded protein: CASSTPGADTQYF.

The V gene is TRBV5-5, the J gene TRBJ2-7, with TRBD1 as a possible D gene (7 bases). Trimming stripped 0 bases from V and 3 bases from J, with 13 bases between. The CDR3 runs to 15 residues. In germline, CDR1 is SGHKS, CDR2 YYEKEE (reference sequence). In DNA form, the CDR3 reads TGTGCCAGCAGCTTGGGCGGGACAGCCCTCTACGAGCAGTACTTC. It is translated as CASSLGGTALYEQYF. Combining the CDR3 with reference TRBV5-5 and TRBJ2-7 gives the whole variable domain DAGVTQSPTHLIKTRGQQVTLRCSPISGHKSVSWYQQVLGQGPQFIFQYYEKEERGRGNFPDRFSARQFPNYSSELNVNALLLGDSALYLCASSLGGTALYEQYFGPGTRLTVT.

The chain combines TRBV12-3 or TRBV12-4 with TRBJ2-1; D is perhaps TRBD1 (6 bases). CDR3 length: 13 amino acids. Between the trimmed V and J ends, which lost 8 bases and 6 bases, there was a span of 14 bases. The CDR3 nucleotides are TGTGCCAGCCGGGACACGGGTCGCAATGAGCAGTTCTTC. It translates to CASRDTGRNEQFF.